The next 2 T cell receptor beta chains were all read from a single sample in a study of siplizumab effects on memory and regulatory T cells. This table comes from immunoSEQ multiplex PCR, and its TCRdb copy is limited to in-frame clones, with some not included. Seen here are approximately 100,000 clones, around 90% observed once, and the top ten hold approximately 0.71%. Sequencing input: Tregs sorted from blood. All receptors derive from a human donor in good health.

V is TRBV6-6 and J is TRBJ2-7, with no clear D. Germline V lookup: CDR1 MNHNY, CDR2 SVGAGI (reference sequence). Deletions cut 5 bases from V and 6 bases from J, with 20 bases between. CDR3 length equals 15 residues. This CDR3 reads CASSRQALAHSEQYF. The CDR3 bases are TGTGCCAGCAGTCGTCAGGCCCTGGCGCACTCCGAGCAGTACTTC.

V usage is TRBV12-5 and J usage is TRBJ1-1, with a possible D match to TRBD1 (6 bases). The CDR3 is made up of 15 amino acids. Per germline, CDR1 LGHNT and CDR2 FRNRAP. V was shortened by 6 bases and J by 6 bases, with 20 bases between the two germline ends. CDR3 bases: TGTGCTAGTGGGATAAACAGGGCCCTGGGGGCTGAAGCTTTCTTT. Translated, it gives CASGINRALGAEAFF. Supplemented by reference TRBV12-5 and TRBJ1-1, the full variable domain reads DARVTQTPRHKVTEMGQEVTMRCQPILGHNTVFWYRQTMMQGLELLAYFRNRAPLDDSGMPKDRFSAEMPDATLATLKIQPSEPRDSAVYFCASGINRALGAEAFFGQGTRLTVV.